The present T cell receptor beta chain was sequenced within a study of identical twins. Study results and caveats: Excess sharing between twins was weaker in beta out-of-frame sequences. Fewer insertions characterized abundant cord blood beta clonotypes, whereas memory repertoires showed none. Researchers reported excess low generation probability among twin-shared out-of-frame alpha sequences.

The CDR3 totals 12 residues. V was clipped by 6 bases and J by 6 bases, with 12 bases between them. Germline lookup yields CDR1 MGHRA and CDR2 YSYEKL. With template switching, a universal primer site was added, and the cDNA carried unique molecular identifiers. In TCRdb, the 5' RACE reads were re-called with MiXCR into one record per CDR3 protein. The sample includes some 590,000 distinct CDR3 sequences, over 8.5% of them seen just once. As concerns this clonotype: Its antigen is as yet unknown.

This sample was also put to use in a study of yellow fever vaccine responses in identical twins.

This sequence was found in a woman in her late teens or twenties in good health. The V and J genes are TRBV4-1 and TRBJ2-7; D is possibly TRBD2 (6 bases). The material sequenced was PBMCs. The CDR3 DNA is TGCGCCAGCAGAGGAGGGTACGGCGAGCAGTACTTC. It yields the protein CASRGGYGEQYF.